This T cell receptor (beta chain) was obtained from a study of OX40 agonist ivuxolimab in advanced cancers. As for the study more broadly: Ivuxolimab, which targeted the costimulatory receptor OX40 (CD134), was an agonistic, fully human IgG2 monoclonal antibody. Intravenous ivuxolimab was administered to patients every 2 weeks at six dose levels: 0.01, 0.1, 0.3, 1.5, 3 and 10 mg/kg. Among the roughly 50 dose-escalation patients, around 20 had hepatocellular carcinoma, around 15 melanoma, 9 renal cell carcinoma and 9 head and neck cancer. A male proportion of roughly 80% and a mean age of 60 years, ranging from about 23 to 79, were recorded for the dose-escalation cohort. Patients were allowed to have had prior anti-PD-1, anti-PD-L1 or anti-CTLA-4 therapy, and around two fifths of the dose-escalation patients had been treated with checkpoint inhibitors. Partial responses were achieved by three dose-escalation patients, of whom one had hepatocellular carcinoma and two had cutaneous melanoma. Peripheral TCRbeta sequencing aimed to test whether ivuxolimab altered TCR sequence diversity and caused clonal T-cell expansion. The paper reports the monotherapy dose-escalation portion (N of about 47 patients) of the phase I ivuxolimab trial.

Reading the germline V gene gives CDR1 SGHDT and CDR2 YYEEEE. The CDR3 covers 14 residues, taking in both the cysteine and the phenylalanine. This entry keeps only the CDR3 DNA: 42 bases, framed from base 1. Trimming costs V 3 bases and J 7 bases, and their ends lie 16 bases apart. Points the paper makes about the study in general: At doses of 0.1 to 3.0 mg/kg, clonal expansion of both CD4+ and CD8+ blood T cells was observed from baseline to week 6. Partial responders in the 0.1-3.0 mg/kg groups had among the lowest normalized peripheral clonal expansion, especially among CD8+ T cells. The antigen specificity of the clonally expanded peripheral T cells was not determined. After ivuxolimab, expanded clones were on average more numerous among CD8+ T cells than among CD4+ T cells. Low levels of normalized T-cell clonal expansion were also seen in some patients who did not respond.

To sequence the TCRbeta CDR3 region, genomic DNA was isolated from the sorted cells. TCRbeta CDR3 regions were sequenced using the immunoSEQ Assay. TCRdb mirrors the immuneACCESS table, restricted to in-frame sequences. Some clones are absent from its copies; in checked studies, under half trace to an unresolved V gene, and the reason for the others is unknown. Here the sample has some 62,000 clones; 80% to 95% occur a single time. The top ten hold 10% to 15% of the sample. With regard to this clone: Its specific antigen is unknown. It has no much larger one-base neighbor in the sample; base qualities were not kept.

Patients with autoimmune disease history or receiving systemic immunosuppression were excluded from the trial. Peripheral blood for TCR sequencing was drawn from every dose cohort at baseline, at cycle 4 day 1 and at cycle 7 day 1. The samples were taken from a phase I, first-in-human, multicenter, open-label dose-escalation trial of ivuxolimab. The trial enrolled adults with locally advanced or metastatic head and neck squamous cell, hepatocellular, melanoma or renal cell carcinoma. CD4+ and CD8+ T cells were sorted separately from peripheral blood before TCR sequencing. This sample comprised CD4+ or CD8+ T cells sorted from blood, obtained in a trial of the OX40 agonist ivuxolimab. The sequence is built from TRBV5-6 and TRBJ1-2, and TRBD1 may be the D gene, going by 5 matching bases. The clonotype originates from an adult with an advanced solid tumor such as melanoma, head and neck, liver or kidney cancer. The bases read TGTGCCAGCAGCTATGGGACCGTCTTTAGTGGCTACACCTTC. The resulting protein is CASSYGTVFSGYTF.